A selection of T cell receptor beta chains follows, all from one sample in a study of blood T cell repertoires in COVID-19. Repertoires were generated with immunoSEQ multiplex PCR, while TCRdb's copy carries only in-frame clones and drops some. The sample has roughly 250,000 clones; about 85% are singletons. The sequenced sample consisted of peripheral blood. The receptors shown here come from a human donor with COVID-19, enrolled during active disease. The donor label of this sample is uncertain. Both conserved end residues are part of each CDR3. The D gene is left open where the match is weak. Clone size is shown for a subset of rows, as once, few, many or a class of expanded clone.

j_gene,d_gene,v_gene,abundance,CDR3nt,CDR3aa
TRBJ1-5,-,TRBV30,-,TGTGCCTGGAGTATTGCGGTTAGCAATCAGCCCCAGCATTTT,CAWSIAVSNQPQHF
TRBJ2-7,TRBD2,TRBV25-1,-,TGTGCCAGCAGTGAATATACTAGCGGGAGTCCCTACGAGCAGTACTTC,CASSEYTSGSPYEQYF
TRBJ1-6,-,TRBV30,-,TGTGCCTGGAGCCAGAGCGCGAATTCACCCCTCCACTTT,CAWSQSANSPLHF
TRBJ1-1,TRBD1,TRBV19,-,TGTGCCAGTAGTACGCGGACAGGAGAGGCGCGCACTGAAGCTTTCTTT,CASSTRTGEARTEAFF
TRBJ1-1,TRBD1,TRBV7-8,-,TGTGCCAGTAAACAGGGGGCTATGAACACTGAAGCTTTCTTT,CASKQGAMNTEAFF
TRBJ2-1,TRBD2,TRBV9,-,TGTGCCAGCAGCCCAGGACTAGCTCCCTCCTACAATGAGCAGTTCTTC,CASSPGLAPSYNEQFF
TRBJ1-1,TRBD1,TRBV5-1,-,TGCGCCAGCAGCTTGGTGGGGACAGGGGGCGTTGACACTGAAGCTTTCTTT,CASSLVGTGGVDTEAFF
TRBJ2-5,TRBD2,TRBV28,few,TGTGCCAGCAGTTTAGGGACTAGCGGGCAAGAGACCCAGTACTTC,CASSLGTSGQETQYF
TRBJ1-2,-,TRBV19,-,TGTGCCAGTAGTATCCAAGTACTAAACTATGGCTACACCTTC,CASSIQVLNYGYTF
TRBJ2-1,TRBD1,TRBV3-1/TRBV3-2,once,TGTGCCAGCAGCCAAGTCAGGGGGCTGTTCTTC,CASSQVRGLFF
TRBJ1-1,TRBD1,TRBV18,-,TGTGCCAGCTCGCGGGACAGGGGGCTTGATGACACTGAAGCTTTCTTT,CASSRDRGLDDTEAFF
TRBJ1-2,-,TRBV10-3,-,TGTGCCCTACAGGGCCCCTATGGCTACACCTTC,CALQGPYGYTF
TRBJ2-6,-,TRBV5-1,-,TGCGCCAGCAGCTTGGACTACAGGACCGCCGTGGGCGCTGGGGCCAACGTCCTGACTTTC,CASSLDYRTAVGAGANVLTF
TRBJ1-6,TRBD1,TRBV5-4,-,TGTGCCAGCAGCTTGGAGACAGGGGGTTCACCCCTCCACTTT,CASSLETGGSPLHF
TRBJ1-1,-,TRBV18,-,TGTGCCAGCTCACCAGCGGGGGGCTATAACACTGAAGCTTTCTTT,CASSPAGGYNTEAFF
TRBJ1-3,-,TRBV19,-,TGTGCCAGTAGTCAGCAGGCCATCCCCTCTGGAAACACCATATATTTT,CASSQQAIPSGNTIYF
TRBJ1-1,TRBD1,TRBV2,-,TGTGCCAGCAGTGAAGCCGTGACAGGGGCTGAAGCTTTCTTT,CASSEAVTGAEAFF
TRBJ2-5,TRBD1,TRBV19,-,TGTGCCAGCGCTCCGGGACAGGGAGAAGAGACCCAGTACTTC,CASAPGQGEETQYF
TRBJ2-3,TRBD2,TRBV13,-,TGTGCCAGCAGCTCTAGCGGGGGAGTTAGCACAGATACGCAGTATTTT,CASSSSGGVSTDTQYF
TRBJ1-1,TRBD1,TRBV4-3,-,TGCGCCAGCAGCCAAGGAACAGGGGTTCGTTTGAACACTGAAGCTTTCTTT,CASSQGTGVRLNTEAFF